The 7 T cell receptor beta chains below were found in one sample sequenced in a study of blood T cells in healthy people across ages. A second PCR, run for roughly 7 to 11 cycles, used a sample-barcoded 5' primer plus a J-beta primer mix. MiXCR was run by TCRdb on the 5' RACE reads, yielding one entry per CDR3 protein. The repertoire holds 600,000 or so distinct CDR3 sequences, with around a fifth as singletons. Sequenced sample: blood. The receptors come from a man between 65 and 85 years old in good health.

The gene calls are TRBV9 and TRBJ2-7; 10 nucleotides match TRBD2. The germline V gene encodes CDR1 SGDLS and CDR2 YYNGEE. V gave up 4 bases and J gave up 3 bases; unmatched junction bases: 7. The CDR3 is 15 amino acids. The CDR3 coding sequence is TGTGCCAGCAGCCCCGGACTAGCGGAGAACTACGAGCAGTACTTC. It specifies CASSPGLAENYEQYF.

This chain links TRBV29-1 with TRBJ2-5, with D maybe TRBD1 (6 bases). Judging by the DNA end, TRBJ2-1 fits better; the J call may be wrong. Per germline, CDR1 SQVTM and CDR2 ANQGSEA. The CDR3 is 16 residues long. CDR3 region: CSVAGTQRNSYNEQFF. CDR3 nucleotide sequence: TGCAGCGTTGCCGGGACACAGCGTAACTCCTACAATGAGCAGTTCTTC.

This clonotype was picked up a small number of times. The genes are TRBV5-1 and TRBJ2-3; 8 nucleotides line up with TRBD1. The CDR3 is 15 residues long. With 5 bases clipped from V and 1 base from J, the junction kept 6 bases outside the gene matches. Germline CDR1 reads SGHRS; CDR2 reads YFSETQ. The CDR3 is CASRIQGAGTDTQYF. In DNA form, the CDR3 reads TGCGCCAGCAGAATCCAGGGGGCGGGCACAGATACGCAGTATTTT. The whole variable domain, remainder taken from reference TRBV5-1 and TRBJ2-3, is KAGVTQTPRYLIKTRGQQVTLSCSPISGHRSVSWYQQTPGQGLQFLFEYFSETQRNKGNFPGRFSGRQFSNSRSEMNVSTLELGDSALYLCASRIQGAGTDTQYFGPGTRLTVL.

This clonotype appeared a few times. The rearrangement links TRBV28 to TRBJ2-7; no reliable D call. CDR1 and CDR2 (germline): MDHEN, SYDVKM. The length of the CDR3 is 14 residues. The V end was cut by 7 bases, the J end by 0 bases, with 13 bases between. CDR3 amino acids: CASTLVGSSYEQYF. The DNA for the CDR3 is TGTGCCAGCACCCTCGTGGGGTCCTCCTACGAGCAGTACTTC.

The chain has TRBV25-1 and TRBJ1-2; maybe TRBD1 (6 bases). The CDR3 spans 16 residues. V lost 2 bases and J 6 bases, leaving 19 bases between the germline ends. Looked up from germline, CDR1 is MGHDK and CDR2 is SYGVNS. CDR3 bases: TGTGCCAGCAGTGAAGGTCGGGGGGCGGTTTATGATGGCTACACCTTC. Protein: CASSEGRGAVYDGYTF.

The V and J genes are TRBV6-5 and TRBJ2-5; either TRBD1 or TRBD2 may supply D (7 bases each). The J call could be wrong; TRBJ2-7 is a better fit for the DNA end. CDR1 MNHEY and CDR2 SVGAGI come from the germline V gene. This CDR3 comprises 16 residues. The CDR3 nucleotides are TGTGCCAGCAGTTATTCCGACAGGGAGGGCTTACGCGAGCAGTACTTC. Residues: CASSYSDREGLREQYF.

This clonotype was seen only once. J is TRBJ2-1 and V is TRBV19; D uncertain. The CDR3 runs to 17 residues. Trimming stripped 5 bases from V and 0 bases from J, with 17 bases between. Germline loops: CDR1 LNHDA, CDR2 SQIVND (reference sequence). CDR3 nucleotide sequence: TGTGCCAGTAGTGGATTTGCTAGTTTAAGCTCCTACAATGAGCAGTTCTTC. This encodes CASSGFASLSSYNEQFF.